The present entry profiles one T cell receptor (beta chain) with its context. The antigen it binds to is not known. Base quality data are lacking; no much larger clone is found one base away. The data were obtained in a study of OX40 agonist ivuxolimab in advanced cancers. About the study as a whole: The costimulatory receptor OX40 (CD134) was targeted by ivuxolimab, a fully human IgG2 agonistic monoclonal antibody. Partial responses occurred in three dose-escalation patients, of whom one had hepatocellular carcinoma and two had cutaneous melanoma. The dose-escalation cohort was about 83% male with a mean age of roughly 62 years, ranging from about 23 to 85. The monotherapy dose-escalation portion (N ≈ 52 patients) of the phase I ivuxolimab trial is reported in the paper. Prior anti-PD-1, anti-PD-L1 or anti-CTLA-4 therapy was permitted, and about 40% of dose-escalation patients had received checkpoint inhibitors. Of the roughly 52 patients in dose escalation, about 20 had hepatocellular carcinoma, some 15 had melanoma, 9 had renal cell carcinoma and 9 had head and neck cancer. The purpose of peripheral TCRbeta sequencing was to test whether ivuxolimab changed TCR sequence diversity and led to clonal T-cell expansion. Intravenous ivuxolimab was administered to patients every 2 weeks at six dose levels: 0.01, 0.1, 0.3, 1.5, 3 and 10 mg/kg. The research as a whole found: At doses of 0.1 to 3.0 mg/kg, clonal expansion of both CD4+ and CD8+ T cells in blood was seen between baseline and week 6. Low levels of normalized T-cell clonal expansion were also seen in some patients who did not respond. The antigen specificity of the clonally expanded peripheral T cells was not determined. On average, CD8+ T cells showed more expanded clones than CD4+ T cells after ivuxolimab. In the 0.1-3.0 mg/kg groups, partial responders had among the lowest normalized peripheral clonal expansion, particularly in CD8+ T cells.

Genomic DNA was isolated from the sorted cells so that the TCRbeta CDR3 region could be sequenced. The immunoSEQ Assay was used to sequence the TCRbeta CDR3 regions. The clones in this table, taken by TCRdb from immuneACCESS, are in-frame only. Not every clone is retained; where verified, under half of the shortfall comes from an unresolved V gene, and the cause of the rest is unknown. Counted in this sample were about 100,000 clones; roughly 94% of them appeared once. The ten largest clones represent 2% to 3% of the sample. The germline V gene encodes CDR1 MGHRA and CDR2 YSYEKL. Taken from cysteine to phenylalanine, the CDR3 has 13 residues. The only DNA kept is the CDR3, 39 bases in frame from the first base. Trimming costs V 2 bases and J 3 bases, and their ends lie 7 bases apart. The trial excluded patients who had a history of autoimmune disease or were on systemic immunosuppression. Peripheral blood for TCR sequencing was drawn from every dose cohort at baseline, at cycle 4 day 1 and at cycle 7 day 1. The samples were drawn from a first-in-human, open-label, multicenter phase I dose-escalation trial of ivuxolimab. The trial enrolled adults with locally advanced or metastatic head and neck squamous cell, hepatocellular, melanoma or renal cell carcinoma. CD4+ and CD8+ T cells were sorted separately from peripheral blood before TCR sequencing.

The chain links TRBV4-1 with TRBJ1-1; no D segment can be confidently identified. The sequence was collected from an adult with an advanced solid tumor such as melanoma, head and neck, liver or kidney cancer. Sequences were derived from CD4+ or CD8+ T cells sorted from blood, sampled in a trial of the OX40 agonist ivuxolimab. This receptor has the CDR3 CASSQIGDTEAFF. The sequenced DNA is TGCGCCAGCAGCCAAATCGGGGACACTGAAGCTTTCTTT.